This T cell receptor beta chain emerged from a study of blood T cell repertoires in COVID-19 (dated by TCRdb to about 2020). Describing the broader study: Samples covering the acute and convalescent phases of COVID-19 were provided by collaborators in the United States, Italy and Spain. The dataset comprised deeply sampled blood TCRbeta repertoires from subjects exposed to, actively infected with, or recovered from COVID-19. Sample metadata almost always included a de-identified subject ID, COVID-19 status, age in years and sex. The prospective study material was composed of cDNA or gDNA derived from T cells, B-cell-depleted T cells, or PBMCs. The repertoires were made available in a free public database intended to serve as a resource for research on the immune response to SARS-CoV-2. HLA class I and class II types, where available, came from metadata supplied by the sample provider rather than from assay-based typing. The samples were drawn from the first 160 participants of the ongoing ImmuneRACE study and from some 1,300 subjects provided by 6 global collaborators. What the research found in general, with its limitations: Clinical and demographic metadata were provided uncurated, with the amount varying by source and participant.

TCRbeta CDR3 regions were amplified from genomic DNA by means of the immunoSEQ Assay, a bias-controlled multiplex PCR. On the study's bioinformatics: The number of nucleated cells in each sample was estimated from the amplification of reference gene primers within the assay. To quantify the absolute abundance of each unique TCRbeta CDR3 rearrangement, sequence reads were collapsed and filtered. Productive Simpson clonality was computed per sample as the square root of Simpson's diversity index over productive rearrangements. TCRdb limited this immuneACCESS table to in-frame rearrangements with V and J called. A share of clones is missing; checked studies link under half to unresolved V genes, and the rest is unexplained. V and J calls and clone size are given by that table; D and trimming were obtained from the DNA. Recorded for this sample are hundreds of thousands of clones; roughly 83% of them occurred a single time. The ten largest clonotypes hold around 2.6% of the sample.

Collaborating institutions collected whole blood in K2EDTA tubes following their own protocols. For TCRbeta analysis, collaborator samples were shipped as frozen whole blood, as isolated PBMCs, or as DNA extracted from either sample type. Measured from the cysteine to the phenylalanine, the CDR3 is 15 residues long. Solely the CDR3 DNA is kept, with 45 bases framed from the first base. CDR1 SQVTM and CDR2 ANQGSEA were looked up in the germline V gene. V and J are trimmed by 4 bases and 7 bases, and the gene matches miss 9 bases of the junction. With regard to this clone: Its antigen specificity is not known. No quality values exist for individual bases; no much larger clone is one base distant.

Sequenced material: peripheral blood. The sequence came from a woman aged 70-85 years with active or convalescent COVID-19. This receptor chain uses TRBV29-1 and TRBJ2-7, and 14 junctional nucleotides match TRBD2. The DNA sequence is TGCAGCGTTGGCGGGACTAGCGGGGGCACGGGGGAGCAGTACTTC. The encoded protein is CSVGGTSGGTGEQYF.